This passage covers 20 T cell receptor beta chains from one sample sequenced in a study of monozygotic twins with inflammatory bowel disease. No DNA is given; TCRdb re-called the 5' RACE reads and lists each CDR3 protein once. The sample table includes under 350,000 distinct CDR3 sequences. Material for sequencing was blood. These receptors originate from a human donor with ulcerative colitis or Crohn's disease, or a healthy co-twin of an affected twin (not recorded which).

The chain employs TRBV29-1 and TRBJ2-1; TCRdb names TRBD1, which stays unverified in the absence of DNA. The germline V gene encodes CDR1 SQVTM and CDR2 ANQGSEA. The CDR3 extends over 14 amino acids. CDR3 amino acids: CSVAKQGAYNEQFF.

The chain has TRBV28 and TRBJ2-6; TCRdb calls TRBD1, which cannot be checked without DNA. Germline CDR1 reads MDHEN; CDR2 reads SYDVKM. The CDR3 extends over 15 amino acids. The chain's CDR3 is CASMLPGVGANVLTF.

V gene TRBV24-1 combines with J gene TRBJ1-2; TCRdb selects TRBD1, and the lack of DNA leaves this call unchecked. The V gene's germline CDR1 is KGHDR and CDR2 SFDVKD. CDR3 length: 12 amino acids. The chain's CDR3 is CATSRTGNGYTF.

The chain joins TRBV20-1 to TRBJ2-2; as DNA is missing, the TRBD2 call by TCRdb cannot be tested. The V gene's germline CDR1 is DFQATT and CDR2 SNEGSKA (reference sequence). The CDR3 has 15 residues. The CDR3 here is CSAGGLAGIPGELFF.

V and J are TRBV11-1 and TRBJ2-7; there is no DNA to check the TCRdb D call of TRBD2. The CDR3 has 18 amino acids. The V gene's germline CDR1 is SGHAT and CDR2 FQDESV (reference sequence). CDR3 loop: CASSLPAREGQSSYEQYF.

The J gene is TRBJ2-3, the V gene TRBV5-1; without DNA, the TCRdb call of TRBD2 cannot be checked. The germline gives CDR1 SGHRS, CDR2 YFSETQ. The CDR3 covers 16 residues. The CDR3 protein is CASSSERYTVTDTQYF.

This rearrangement joins TRBV20-1 to TRBJ2-1; TCRdb names TRBD1, which stays unverified in the absence of DNA. Germline CDR1 and CDR2: DFQATT and SNEGSKA (reference sequence). CDR3 length equals 13 residues. CDR3 protein: CSARQGAYNEQFF.

The chain uses TRBV20-1 and TRBJ1-2. This CDR3 contains 15 residues. Germline CDR1 is DFQATT and CDR2 is SNEGSKA (reference sequence). The CDR3 sequence: CSARDLQGDRYGYTF.

V is TRBV27 and J is TRBJ2-1; TCRdb outputs TRBD2, but without DNA this stays unchecked. This CDR3 is built from 13 residues. The germline CDR1 and CDR2 sequences are MNHEY and SMNVEV (reference sequence). The CDR3 here is CASRLTSSNEQFF.

This chain connects TRBV7-3 to TRBJ2-2; TCRdb designates TRBD1, a call that cannot be tested without DNA. The CDR3 is 13 residues long. The germline gives CDR1 SGHTA, CDR2 FQGTGA. This chain's CDR3 is CASSWDSSGELFF.

The V gene is TRBV12-3 or TRBV12-4, the J gene TRBJ2-1. The CDR3 is 11 residues long. CDR3 protein: CASSLRWEQFF.

This sequence joins TRBV29-1 and TRBJ1-4; as DNA is missing, the TRBD1 call by TCRdb cannot be tested. CDR1 and CDR2 (germline): SQVTM, ANQGSEA. The CDR3 has 13 amino acids. The CDR3 protein is CSVERGAGEKLCF.

The chain carries TRBV25-1 and TRBJ2-1; TCRdb's D gene call, TRBD2, goes unchecked for lack of DNA. The CDR3 runs 14 residues. The germline V gene encodes CDR1 MGHDK and CDR2 SYGVNS. The CDR3 sequence is CASRGLAGVAEQFF.

The rearrangement joins TRBV11-2 to TRBJ2-7. This CDR3 contains 13 residues. The V gene's germline CDR1 is SGHAT and CDR2 FQNNGV. The chain's CDR3 is CASSLKVSYEQYF.

CDR3 sequence reads: CSVTGQGAYGYTF. The chain employs TRBV20-1 and TRBJ1-2; TCRdb calls TRBD1, which cannot be checked without DNA. The germline V gene encodes CDR1 DFQATT and CDR2 SNEGSKA (reference sequence). The CDR3 has 13 amino acids.

The chain combines TRBV7-2 with TRBJ1-2; the D gene TCRdb calls, TRBD1, cannot be checked with no DNA. CDR1 and CDR2 from the germline V gene are SGHTA and FQGNSA. The CDR3 length is 14 residues. CDR3 protein: CASSTPGQNYGYTF.

The chain uses TRBV18 and TRBJ2-7; TCRdb picks TRBD1, but there is no DNA to check that call. From germline, CDR1 is KGHSH and CDR2 LQKENI. This CDR3 spans 14 amino acids. CDR3 sequence: CASCSEQGAFEQYF.

This CDR3 is CASSRQGTGANVLTF. The chain uses TRBV12-3 or TRBV12-4 and TRBJ2-6; checking the TCRdb D call of TRBD1 is not possible without DNA. The CDR3 covers 15 residues.

The rearrangement uses TRBV7-6 and TRBJ2-7. Germline CDR1 is SGHVS and CDR2 is FNYEAQ. The CDR3 consists of 14 residues. CDR3: CASSRSLSSYEQYF.

This rearrangement joins TRBV28 to TRBJ2-7; the TCRdb D gene call, TRBD1, has no DNA to confirm it. This CDR3 comprises 15 residues. Germline CDR1 and CDR2: MDHEN and SYDVKM. The CDR3 reads CASSLPGGTDYEQYF.